A single sample gave rise to the 20 T cell receptor beta chains below, sequenced in a study of OX40 agonist ivuxolimab in advanced cancers. The table came from immunoSEQ multiplex PCR; TCRdb's copy has only in-frame clones and leaves some out. The data show some 74,000 clones, approximately 86% seen once. The source was CD4+ or CD8+ T cells sorted from blood, collected in a trial of the OX40 agonist ivuxolimab. The source is an adult with an advanced solid tumor such as melanoma, head and neck, liver or kidney cancer.

This clone showed up just a few times. This rearrangement joins TRBV5-1 to TRBJ2-6, with 10 bases aligning to TRBD1. V was clipped by 4 bases and J by 2 bases; unmatched bases: 9. The CDR3 runs 18 residues. Per the germline V gene, CDR1 is SGHRS and CDR2 is YFSETQ. The CDR3 reads CASSKRDRGVTGANVLTF. The DNA of the CDR3 is TGCGCCAGCAGCAAGAGGGACAGGGGTGTGACTGGGGCCAACGTCCTGACTTTC.

V is TRBV5-6 and J is TRBJ1-3, with unresolved D. This CDR3 has 12 amino acids. Trimming left V 4 bases short and J 7 bases short, with 9 bases between. Germline V CDR1 and CDR2: SGHDT, YYEEEE. The CDR3 reads CASSGGGNTIYF. The CDR3 coding sequence is TGTGCCAGCAGCGGCGGAGGGAACACCATATATTTT.

V is TRBV7-9 and J is TRBJ2-2; 10 nucleotides match TRBD2. The CDR3 runs 15 residues. V trimming: 1 base; J trimming: 5 bases; junction bases outside the gene matches: 1. Germline V CDR1 and CDR2: SEHNR, FQNEAQ (reference sequence). DNA of the CDR3: TGTGCCAGCAGCTTAGTACTAGCGGGGACCGGGGAGCTGTTTTTT. Translation gives CASSLVLAGTGELFF.

The chain combines TRBV7-8 with TRBJ2-5, with TRBD2 identical over 9 bases. The CDR3 sequence is 16 residues long. V lost 2 bases, J lost 5 bases, and 9 bases stayed unmatched. Germline CDR1 reads SGHVS; CDR2 reads FQNEAQ. The DNA for the CDR3 is TGTGCCAGCAGCTTATTTAGCGGGAGTATTTGGGAGACCCAGTACTTC. This codes for CASSLFSGSIWETQYF. Full variable domain (rest looked up from reference TRBV7-8 and TRBJ2-5): GAGVSQSPRYKVAKRGQDVALRCDPISGHVSLFWYQQALGQGPEFLTYFQNEAQLDKSGLPSDRFFAERPEGSVSTLKIQRTQQEDSAVYLCASSLFSGSIWETQYFGPGTRLLVL.

This clone was found a few times. The chain uses TRBV5-5 and TRBJ1-5; TRBD1 agrees at 7 bases. This CDR3 has 14 amino acids. Germline-derived CDR1 and CDR2 are SGHKS and YYEKEE (reference sequence). The trim removed 4 bases at V and 2 bases at J, leaving 3 bases unmatched. The CDR3 sequence is CASSRQGGNQPQHF. CDR3 in DNA: TGTGCCAGCAGCCGACAGGGTGGCAATCAGCCCCAGCATTTT. The whole variable domain, filled in from reference TRBV5-5 and TRBJ1-5, reads DAGVTQSPTHLIKTRGQQVTLRCSPISGHKSVSWYQQVLGQGPQFIFQYYEKEERGRGNFPDRFSARQFPNYSSELNVNALLLGDSALYLCASSRQGGNQPQHFGDGTRLSIL.

The V and J genes are TRBV11-2 and TRBJ2-2; 7 bases are shared with TRBD1. Per germline, CDR1 SGHAT and CDR2 FQNNGV. CDR3 size: 16 residues. J was trimmed by 0 bases and V by 5 bases; bases with no gene match: 6. The CDR3 is CASSPIRGSNTGELFF. Written as DNA, the CDR3 is TGTGCCAGCAGCCCGATCAGGGGGTCGAACACCGGGGAGCTGTTTTTT. Together with reference TRBV11-2 and TRBJ2-2, the CDR3 gives the full variable domain: EAGVAQSPRYKIIEKRQSVAFWCNPISGHATLYWYQQILGQGPKLLIQFQNNGVVDDSQLPKDRFSAERLKGVDSTLKIQPAKLEDSAVYLCASSPIRGSNTGELFFGEGSRLTVL.

This rearrangement joins TRBV28 to TRBJ2-5; D not certain. V was cut by 5 bases and J by 0 bases, with 13 bases left in between. CDR1 is MDHEN, CDR2 SYDVKM, per germline. The CDR3 is 15 residues long. The CDR3 protein is CASSEGPSYQETQYF. For the CDR3, the DNA is TGTGCCAGCAGTGAAGGACCTTCGTACCAAGAGACCCAGTACTTC.

V gene TRBV7-3 combines with J gene TRBJ2-1; 7 nucleotides match TRBD2. Germline-derived CDR1 and CDR2 are SGHTA and FQGTGA. The CDR3 has 16 residues. Trimming took 3 bases from V and 0 from J; bases not matched to a gene: 5. The CDR3 protein is CASSFDKRGSYNEQFF. The CDR3, as DNA: TGTGCCAGCAGCTTTGACAAGCGGGGCTCCTACAATGAGCAGTTCTTC.

Concerning this clone: Other DNA sequences within the sample encode an identical CDR3. The chain couples TRBV28 to TRBJ2-7; D uncertain. The length of the CDR3 is 11 residues. Trimming took off 5 bases at V and 3 bases at J, with 5 bases between the two ends. Germline lookup yields CDR1 MDHEN and CDR2 SYDVKM. This chain's CDR3 is CASSQRYEQYF. CDR3 DNA: TGTGCCAGCAGTCAGCGCTACGAGCAGTACTTC.

The chain is built from TRBV6-7 and TRBJ1-2, with D perhaps matching TRBD1 (6 bases). TRBV6-7 is placed among ORFs of uncertain function. The germline V and J ends were trimmed by 1 base and 0 bases, with 15 bases remaining between them. The CDR3 consists of 17 residues. The CDR3 spells CASSYYGRGAPNYGYTF. CDR3 nucleotide sequence: TGTGCCAGCAGTTACTATGGTCGGGGGGCCCCTAACTATGGCTACACCTTC.

This rearrangement joins TRBV7-8 to TRBJ2-1; TRBD1 is a possible D gene (9 bases). V was pared by 5 bases and J by 5 bases, with 28 bases between. The CDR3 is 19 residues long. Germline values: CDR1 SGHVS, CDR2 FQNEAQ. CDR3 nucleotide sequence: TGTGCCAGCAGCGACGTAGCGGGACAGGGCGGGGCCTTTAACAATGAGCAGTTCTTC. This gives the protein CASSDVAGQGGAFNNEQFF.

This chain joins TRBV7-9 and TRBJ1-1; tentatively, D is TRBD1 (6 bases). Germline CDR1 is SEHNR and CDR2 is FQNEAQ (reference sequence). CDR3 length equals 11 residues. The germline V and J ends were trimmed by 10 bases and 5 bases, with 11 bases remaining between them. DNA for the CDR3: TGTGCCACCAGAGGGGGTACTGAAGCTTTCTTT. Protein product: CATRGGTEAFF. The full variable domain, with the rest looked up from reference TRBV7-9 and TRBJ1-1, is DTGVSQNPRHKITKRGQNVTFRCDPISEHNRLYWYRQTLGQGPEFLTYFQNEAQLEKSRLLSDRFSAERPKGSFSTLEIQRTEQGDSAMYLCATRGGTEAFFGQGTRLTVV.

This clone was seen a few times. The V gene is TRBV13, the J gene TRBJ2-5, with 10 bases identical to TRBD2. CDR3 size: 18 residues. V shed 5 bases and J 3 bases; nucleotides not matched to a gene: 15. Germline-derived CDR1 and CDR2 are PRHDT and FYEKMQ (reference sequence). CDR3 sequence reads: CASSPSPASGSEEETQYF. CDR3 coding DNA: TGTGCCAGCAGCCCCTCCCCGGCTAGCGGGAGCGAGGAAGAGACCCAGTACTTC.

V and J are TRBV10-1 and TRBJ2-3, with D tentatively TRBD2 (6 bases). Germline CDR1 is WNHNN and CDR2 is SYGVQD (reference sequence). The CDR3 contains 15 residues. Trimming left V 6 bases short and J 5 bases short, with 18 bases between. The CDR3 protein is CASRETSQRRDTQYF. DNA for the CDR3: TGCGCCAGCAGGGAAACTAGCCAGCGTAGAGATACGCAGTATTTT.

This rearrangement joins TRBV27 to TRBJ2-2, with D possibly TRBD2 on 5 matching bases. Germline V gene sequence: CDR1 MNHEY, CDR2 SMNVEV (reference sequence). CDR3 length equals 14 residues. V lost 2 bases and J lost 9, with 13 bases in between. The CDR3 DNA reads TGTGCCAGCAGTTTAGCGGGCGCCATGCGGGAGCTGTTTTTT. Translation: CASSLAGAMRELFF.

The rearrangement joins TRBV4-1 to TRBJ1-2; D may be TRBD1 (6 bases). The CDR3 consists of 14 residues. Between the trimmed V and J ends, which lost 4 bases and 3 bases, there was a span of 12 bases. Germline V CDR1 and CDR2: MGHRA, YSYEKL. The CDR3 region is CASSPGQSYYGYTF. CDR3 DNA sequence: TGCGCCAGCAGCCCCGGACAGTCCTACTATGGCTACACCTTC.

This clone was seen only once. The V gene is TRBV28, the J gene TRBJ2-1; tentatively, D is TRBD1 (6 bases). This CDR3 is built from 15 residues. CDR1 is MDHEN, CDR2 SYDVKM, per germline. V lost 1 base and J 8 bases, leaving 15 bases between the germline ends. The CDR3 region is CASSLSGRGTDEQFF. DNA of the CDR3: TGTGCCAGCAGTTTATCGGGCAGGGGAACGGATGAGCAGTTCTTC.

The gene calls are TRBV27 and TRBJ2-3, with D unclear. The CDR3 covers 13 residues. Germline V CDR1 and CDR2: MNHEY, SMNVEV (reference sequence). The V gene lost 6 bases and the J gene lost 2 bases, with 9 bases spanning the gap. Here the CDR3 reads CASSSPVTDTQYF. The CDR3 DNA is TGTGCCAGCAGCTCCCCGGTCACAGATACGCAGTATTTT.

The rearrangement uses TRBV5-1 and TRBJ2-1, with TRBD2 matching over 12 bases. This CDR3 is built from 16 residues. Trimming took 0 bases from V and 9 from J; bases not matched to a gene: 7. Germline lookup yields CDR1 SGHRS and CDR2 YFSETQ. CDR3 protein: CASSLGMGLAGAEQFF. The CDR3 DNA sequence: TGCGCCAGCAGCTTGGGCATGGGACTAGCGGGCGCTGAGCAGTTCTTC.

This clone was recorded a few times. The gene calls are TRBV4-2 and TRBJ2-7, with D unresolved. There are 12 residues in the CDR3. Germline V gene data show CDR1 as LGHNA and CDR2 as YNFKEQ. V lost 3 bases and J lost 3, with 6 bases in between. The CDR3 protein is CASSHGNYEQYF. CDR3 nucleotides: TGTGCCAGCAGCCATGGGAACTACGAGCAGTACTTC.